This passage covers 32 T cell receptor beta chains from one sample sequenced in a study of T cell repertoires in cytomegalovirus infection. TCRdb ran MiXCR on the reads and lists one entry per CDR3 protein. This sample carries around 300,000 distinct CDR3 sequences, 25% of them seen once, and the ten largest clones take about 15%. Sequencing was done on a sample of PBMCs. The origin of the receptors is a human donor in good health (CMV status not recorded). Some clones in this sample may be carry-over from other donors' samples.

A few counts support this clonotype. The CDR3 DNA reads TGTGCCAGTTCCGAGAGGGGGCGAAATCAGCCCCAGCATTTT. Amino acids: CASSERGRNQPQHF. The genes are TRBV28 and TRBJ1-5; 7 bases agree with TRBD1. Germline lookup yields CDR1 MDHEN and CDR2 SYDVKM. The CDR3 spans 14 residues. Unmatched junction bases numbered 9, after V lost 9 bases and J lost 4 bases.

This clonotype was observed a handful of times. The rearrangement links TRBV5-1 to TRBJ2-7, with TRBD1 matching over 10 bases. Trimming removed 4 bases from V and 0 bases from J; junction bases left unmatched: 7. The germline gives CDR1 SGHRS, CDR2 YFSETQ. The CDR3 is 16 amino acids. In DNA, the CDR3 is TGCGCCAGCAGCCCCGGGACAGGGGCCACCTCCTACGAGCAGTACTTC. Amino acid sequence: CASSPGTGATSYEQYF. Full variable domain (rest looked up from reference TRBV5-1 and TRBJ2-7): KAGVTQTPRYLIKTRGQQVTLSCSPISGHRSVSWYQQTPGQGLQFLFEYFSETQRNKGNFPGRFSGRQFSNSRSEMNVSTLELGDSALYLCASSPGTGATSYEQYFGPGTRLTVT.

This clonotype came up a few times. The chain's CDR3 is CASSRTTSYNEQFF. Here the CDR3 DNA reads TGTGCCAGCAGTAGGACAACCTCCTACAATGAGCAGTTCTTC. The chain employs TRBV12-3 or TRBV12-4 and TRBJ2-1; D possibly corresponds to TRBD1 (5 bases). This CDR3 has 14 amino acids. V was shortened by 5 bases and J by 0 bases, with 8 bases between the two germline ends.

The V and J genes are TRBV5-1 and TRBJ2-3; 8 bases align to TRBD1. Germline V gene data show CDR1 as SGHRS and CDR2 as YFSETQ. V trimming: 0 bases; J trimming: 3 bases; junction bases outside the gene matches: 6. CDR3 length: 16 amino acids. The CDR3 sequence: CASSLEGRQGTDTQYF. DNA for the CDR3: TGCGCCAGCAGCTTGGAGGGCCGACAGGGGACAGATACGCAGTATTTT.

This clonotype appeared once. The gene calls are TRBV3-1 and TRBJ2-5, with D possibly being TRBD1 (6 bases). CDR1 is LGHDT, CDR2 YNNKEL, per germline (reference sequence). This CDR3 is 17 amino acids long. Trimming took off 4 bases at V and 3 bases at J, with 21 bases between the two ends. CDR3: CASSRTARVLTEETQYF. DNA for the CDR3: TGTGCCAGCAGCCGGACAGCGAGAGTTCTAACAGAAGAGACCCAGTACTTC.

This clonotype was detected only a few times. V is TRBV19 and J is TRBJ1-2; D is undetermined. CDR1 LNHDA and CDR2 SQIVND come from the germline V gene (reference sequence). This CDR3 region has 12 residues. V lost 0 bases and J lost 2, with 1 base in between. CDR3: CASSIENYGYTF. The CDR3 bases are TGTGCCAGTAGTATAGAGAACTATGGCTACACCTTC.

This clonotype has ten or more counts. This chain connects TRBV7-2 to TRBJ2-1; 8 bases fit TRBD1. The CDR3 is made up of 13 amino acids. Germline assignment: CDR1 SGHTA and CDR2 FQGNSA. The V segment lost 4 bases and the J segment 9 bases; nucleotides outside the gene matches: 5. The CDR3 nucleotides read TGTGCCAGCAGCTGGACAGGGTCCAGTGAGCAGTTCTTC. Amino acid sequence: CASSWTGSSEQFF.

This clonotype was seen a few times. The chain recombines TRBV28 with TRBJ1-1, with D possibly matching TRBD1 (6 bases). V shed 6 bases and J shed 4 bases, with 21 bases lying between them. Per the germline V gene, CDR1 is MDHEN and CDR2 is SYDVKM. The CDR3 extends over 16 amino acids. The DNA of the CDR3 is TGTGCCAGCAGCCGAAAGGGGGGATTTACTTCCACTGAAGCTTTCTTT. This codes for CASSRKGGFTSTEAFF.

This clonotype was recorded at least ten times. The chain carries TRBV7-2 and TRBJ1-2, with D possibly being TRBD1 (6 bases). V lost 3 bases and J 3 bases, leaving 14 bases between the germline ends. Germline CDR1 SGHTA, CDR2 FQGNSA. This CDR3 has 15 residues. The CDR3 sequence: CASSLQGGRDYGYTF. In DNA, the CDR3 is TGTGCCAGCAGCTTGCAAGGGGGACGCGACTATGGCTACACCTTC.

The rearrangement links TRBV2 to TRBJ2-1; D is unclear. Germline V gives CDR1 SNHLY, CDR2 FYNNEI. V lost 1 base, J lost 3 bases, and 13 bases lay in between. The length of the CDR3 is 16 residues. The CDR3 spells CASSEVPAGFYNEQFF. CDR3 coding DNA: TGTGCCAGCAGTGAAGTGCCCGCCGGGTTCTACAATGAGCAGTTCTTC.

Points on this clonotype: One end of the junction fails to match germline, which may point to a read error. J is TRBJ2-7 and V is TRBV20-1, with 7 bases identical to TRBD1. CDR3 length: 15 residues. The germline V gene encodes CDR1 DFQATT and CDR2 SNEGSKA (reference sequence). CDR3 sequence (DNA): TGCAGTGTTAGAAGGTCCGCGACAGGGTTGGGCGAGCAGTACTTC. The encoded protein is CSVRRSATGLGEQYF.

CDR3 DNA sequence: TGTGCCAGCAGTGAATTTGGGTACGAGCAGTACTTC. Translation: CASSEFGYEQYF. The chain joins TRBV2 to TRBJ2-7, with no clear D. CDR1 and CDR2 (germline): SNHLY, FYNNEI. Trimming cost V 2 bases and J 4 bases, with 6 bases left between them. There are 12 residues in the CDR3.

V gene TRBV3-1 combines with J gene TRBJ1-1; no clear D gene. Trimming took 6 bases from V and 0 from J, leaving 17 bases between them. CDR1 and CDR2 from the germline V gene are LGHDT and YNNKEL (reference sequence). The CDR3 runs 16 residues. CDR3 nucleotide sequence: TGTGCCAGCAGTCCCGCAGAATTCCCCTTGAACACTGAAGCTTTCTTT. It codes for CASSPAEFPLNTEAFF.

This clonotype has a handful of counts. This chain links TRBV4-1 with TRBJ2-1; D gene ambiguous. The germline V gene has CDR1 MGHRA and CDR2 YSYEKL. V shed 1 base and J shed 5 bases, with 9 bases lying between them. CDR3 size: 14 residues. The CDR3 sequence is CASSQVTVDNEQFF. Written as DNA, the CDR3 is TGCGCCAGCAGCCAAGTCACGGTCGACAATGAGCAGTTCTTC.

In its sample, this clonotype was seen many times. The V gene is TRBV28, the J gene TRBJ1-5; TRBD1 aligns across 12 bases. The CDR3 sequence is 18 residues long. V trimming: 5 bases; J trimming: 2 bases; junction bases outside the gene matches: 10. The germline V gene has CDR1 MDHEN and CDR2 SYDVKM. For the CDR3, the DNA is TGTGCCAGCAGTGTCGGGACAGGGGGCTCTGCTGGCAATCAGCCCCAGCATTTT. It encodes CASSVGTGGSAGNQPQHF.

This sequence joins TRBV6-1 and TRBJ1-6; D not certain. CDR3 size: 13 residues. The V and J ends lost 0 bases and 9 bases respectively, with 6 bases between them. Per germline, CDR1 MNHNS and CDR2 SASEGT. CDR3 loop: CASSEARGSPLHF. CDR3 DNA: TGTGCCAGCAGTGAAGCTCGCGGTTCACCCCTCCACTTT.

In this sample, this clonotype turned up many times. The chain joins TRBV7-2 to TRBJ2-7; the match to TRBD2 covers 8 bases. This CDR3 has 15 amino acids. Germline trimming cut 5 bases from V and 3 bases from J; bases unmatched to any gene: 9. Germline CDR1 SGHTA, CDR2 FQGNSA. CDR3 loop: CASSVRGAGVYEQYF. The CDR3 DNA reads TGTGCCAGCAGCGTTAGGGGAGCGGGAGTCTACGAGCAGTACTTC.

The chain couples TRBV28 to TRBJ2-7; D is perhaps TRBD1 (5 bases). The CDR3 totals 15 residues. Trimming left V 2 bases short and J 6 bases short, with 17 bases between. Germline V gives CDR1 MDHEN, CDR2 SYDVKM. In nucleotides, the CDR3 is TGTGCCAGCAGTTTAGTGGCAGGGTCTCAAGGCGAGCAGTACTTC. Translating it yields CASSLVAGSQGEQYF.

The V gene is TRBV7-9, the J gene TRBJ2-5; maybe TRBD2 (5 bases). This CDR3 is 12 amino acids long. The germline V gene encodes CDR1 SEHNR and CDR2 FQNEAQ (reference sequence). Trimming shortened V by 4 bases and J by 5 bases, and 8 bases separated the two germline ends. The CDR3 reads CASSSRGETQYF. DNA of the CDR3: TGTGCCAGCAGCTCCAGAGGGGAGACCCAGTACTTC. The full variable domain, with the rest looked up from reference TRBV7-9 and TRBJ2-5, is DTGVSQNPRHKITKRGQNVTFRCDPISEHNRLYWYRQTLGQGPEFLTYFQNEAQLEKSRLLSDRFSAERPKGSFSTLEIQRTEQGDSAMYLCASSSRGETQYFGPGTRLLVL.

This clonotype was counted between two and nine times. The chain is built from TRBV5-1 and TRBJ1-1, with TRBD1 as a possible D gene (5 bases). Germline assignment: CDR1 SGHRS and CDR2 YFSETQ. The CDR3 contains 14 residues. The germline V and J ends were trimmed by 2 bases and 5 bases, with 13 bases remaining between them. In nucleotides, the CDR3 is TGCGCCAGCAGCTTCGAAGTAAGGGGTACTGAAGCTTTCTTT. It specifies CASSFEVRGTEAFF.

This clonotype has at least ten counts. The chain recombines TRBV7-2 with TRBJ2-1, with D perhaps TRBD1 or TRBD2 (5 bases each). The germline CDR1 and CDR2 sequences are SGHTA and FQGNSA. The CDR3 is made up of 18 amino acids. V was cut by 5 bases and J by 2 bases, with 22 bases left in between. DNA for the CDR3: TGTGCCAGCAGCCCAAAACTGCCGGGAAGGGGCGCCTACAATGAGCAGTTCTTC. It translates to CASSPKLPGRGAYNEQFF.

This clonotype appeared many times. The CDR3 region has the DNA TGTGCCAGCAGCTTGCGGGACAGCACATTCTATGGCTACACCTTC. It encodes CASSLRDSTFYGYTF. The chain combines TRBV7-2 with TRBJ1-2; 7 bases fit TRBD1. The CDR3 has 15 amino acids. Looked up from germline, CDR1 is SGHTA and CDR2 is FQGNSA. V trimming: 3 bases; J trimming: 4 bases; junction bases outside the gene matches: 8.

V and J are TRBV7-2 and TRBJ2-1; 14 positions agree with TRBD2. Germline V gene sequence: CDR1 SGHTA, CDR2 FQGNSA. V was clipped by 4 bases and J by 14 bases; unmatched bases: 7. The CDR3 extends over 14 amino acids. CDR3 nucleotide sequence: TGTGCCAGCAGCTGGGGACTAGCGGGAGCAGTGGAGTTCTTC. This encodes CASSWGLAGAVEFF. Full variable domain (remainder filled in from reference TRBV7-2 and TRBJ2-1): GAGVSQSPSNKVTEKGKDVELRCDPISGHTALYWYRQSLGQGLEFLIYFQGNSAPDKSGLPSDRFSAERTGGSVSTLTIQRTQQEDSAVYLCASSWGLAGAVEFFGPGTRLTVL.

This clonotype was recorded a few times. The chain recombines TRBV11-2 with TRBJ2-1, with a weak D call TRBD2 (6 bases). In germline, CDR1 is SGHAT, CDR2 FQNNGV. This CDR3 spans 14 amino acids. V was pared by 5 bases and J by 6 bases, with 14 bases between. The CDR3 bases are TGTGCCAGCAGCCCGTCCGGAGGGCTCAATGAGCAGTTCTTC. This codes for CASSPSGGLNEQFF.

The rearrangement uses TRBV18 and TRBJ2-7; 11 bases are shared with TRBD2. The junction had 5 bases not matched to a gene; V was cut back by 4 bases and J by 0 bases. The CDR3 covers 16 residues. Germline assignment: CDR1 KGHSH and CDR2 LQKENI. CDR3 bases: TGTGCCAGCTCACGAGGGACTAGCGGTAGCTCCTACGAGCAGTACTTC. Protein product: CASSRGTSGSSYEQYF.

This clonotype was seen a few times. V gene TRBV10-2 combines with J gene TRBJ2-1; 9 bases are shared with TRBD2. Germline V gene lookup returns CDR1 WSHSY and CDR2 SAAADI. CDR3 length equals 15 residues. V lost 0 bases, J lost 9 bases, and 6 bases stayed unmatched. The DNA of the CDR3 is TGCGCCAGCAGTGAGTCAATAGCGGGAGTTCCTGAGCAGTTCTTC. It encodes CASSESIAGVPEQFF.

The rearrangement joins TRBV7-2 to TRBJ2-1; 7 nucleotides agree with TRBD2. CDR1 is SGHTA, CDR2 FQGNSA, per germline. The CDR3 has 16 residues. With 4 bases clipped from V and 7 bases from J, the junction kept 13 bases outside the gene matches. In DNA form, the CDR3 reads TGTGCCAGCAGCTGGCTACGAGGGAGGGCGGGGAATGAGCAGTTCTTC. Amino acid sequence: CASSWLRGRAGNEQFF.

This clonotype showed up just a few times. This chain joins TRBV15 and TRBJ2-1, with TRBD2 matching 11 bases. Germline CDR1 is LNHNV and CDR2 is YYDKDF (reference sequence). This CDR3 region has 16 residues. V gave up 5 bases and J gave up 4 bases; unmatched junction bases: 7. The DNA for the CDR3 is TGTGCCACCAGCTCCCCGACTAGCGGGAATTACAATGAGCAGTTCTTC. Residues: CATSSPTSGNYNEQFF.

This clonotype was seen a few times. The CDR3 bases are TGTGCCAGCAGCTTAGAGACTAGCGGGGGGAGGTACCAAGAGACCCAGTACTTC. This sequence encodes CASSLETSGGRYQETQYF. The chain joins TRBV7-9 to TRBJ2-5; 13 bases align to TRBD2. V was clipped by 1 base and J by 0 bases; unmatched bases: 5. The germline V gene encodes CDR1 SEHNR and CDR2 FQNEAQ (reference sequence). The CDR3 sequence is 18 residues long. Supplemented by reference TRBV7-9 and TRBJ2-5, the full variable domain reads DTGVSQNPRHKITKRGQNVTFRCDPISEHNRLYWYRQTLGQGPEFLTYFQNEAQLEKSRLLSDRFSAERPKGSFSTLEIQRTEQGDSAMYLCASSLETSGGRYQETQYFGPGTRLLVL.

This clonotype was counted at least ten times. The V and J genes are TRBV28 and TRBJ1-6, with D possibly TRBD1 on 5 matching bases. The germline CDR1 and CDR2 sequences are MDHEN and SYDVKM. V lost 4 bases to trimming and J lost 7 bases, with 8 bases between them. The CDR3 spans 13 residues. CDR3 in amino acids: CASSSWGNSPLHF. The CDR3 nucleotides read TGTGCCAGCAGTTCATGGGGCAATTCACCCCTCCACTTT.

The sample holds a few counts of this clonotype. The CDR3 bases are TGTGCCAGCAGCCAAGACAGCGCTTACTCTGGGGCCAACGTCCTGACTTTC. Encoded protein: CASSQDSAYSGANVLTF. This chain uses TRBV7-2 with TRBJ2-6, with D tentatively TRBD1 (5 bases). V was clipped by 5 bases and J by 0 bases, with 14 bases between them. The CDR3 consists of 17 residues. The germline CDR1 and CDR2 sequences are SGHTA and FQGNSA.

This clonotype was seen more than once but under ten times. The V call is TRBV11-2, the J call TRBJ1-6, with D possibly matching TRBD1 (5 bases). The V and J ends lost 4 bases and 7 bases respectively, with 14 bases between them. This CDR3 is 15 amino acids long. Germline V gene data show CDR1 as SGHAT and CDR2 as FQNNGV. In DNA, the CDR3 is TGTGCCAGCAGCTCCAGCCTTAGGGGCAATTCACCCCTCCACTTT. Its translation is CASSSSLRGNSPLHF.